The entry that follows covers one TCR beta chain sequence. The protocol was immunoSEQ multiplex PCR, while the TCRdb copy is restricted to in-frame clones and leaves out a portion. The sample lists approximately 350,000 clones, roughly 80% occurring once. The sample belongs to a study of blood T cell repertoires in COVID-19. Study members were between about 18 and 95 years old and lived in approximately 25 US regions. Recovery meant two consecutive negative NP/OP PCR tests, professional clearance, or resolved symptoms. J was trimmed by 6 bases and V by 5 bases; bases with no gene match: 11. This CDR3 region has 15 residues. Germline values: CDR1 GTSNPN, CDR2 SVGIG (reference sequence).

The rearrangement links TRBV30 to TRBJ2-1, with 9 bases fitting TRBD1. This TCR was sampled from a woman aged 45-59 years who had recovered from COVID-19. Input material: PBMCs or T cells enriched from blood (not recorded which). DNA of the CDR3: TGTGCCTGGGACCCCGATGGGACAGGGATCAATGAGCAGTTCTTC. Its protein is CAWDPDGTGINEQFF.